This is a list of T cell receptor beta chains from one sample in a study of blood T cell repertoires in COVID-19. The assay was immunoSEQ multiplex PCR, and TCRdb's table has in-frame clones only and misses some. The sample contains fewer than 350,000 clones, over 75% of which appear only once. The sequencing input was PBMCs or T cells enriched from blood (not recorded which). These receptors were taken from a woman between 40 and 50 years old who had recovered from COVID-19. Each CDR3 is given with its conserved first and last residue. The D gene is left open where the match is weak. A clone size is listed for some rows: how often the clone was seen (once, few, many), or a class if it is expanded.

d_gene,v_gene,j_gene,abundance,CDR3aa,CDR3nt
.,TRBV29-1,TRBJ2-6,.,CSVGASGANVLTF,TGCAGCGTTGGGGCATCTGGGGCCAACGTCCTGACTTTC
TRBD2,TRBV7-8,TRBJ2-3,.,CASSLRRERTDTQYF,TGTGCCAGCAGCTTAAGGCGGGAGCGCACAGATACGCAGTATTTT
.,TRBV19,TRBJ1-1,.,CASSITLNTEAFF,TGTGCCAGTAGTATAACACTGAACACTGAAGCTTTCTTT
.,TRBV7-6,TRBJ1-6,.,CASTDRVLNSPLHF,TGTGCCAGCACCGACAGAGTTCTCAATTCACCCCTCCACTTT
.,TRBV16,TRBJ1-1,.,CASSQSPSTEAFF,TGTGCCAGCAGCCAATCCCCCAGTACTGAAGCTTTCTTT
TRBD2,TRBV6-2/TRBV6-3,TRBJ2-7,.,CASSYSVGTGGFYEQYF,TGTGCCAGCAGTTACTCGGTGGGGACGGGGGGATTCTACGAGCAGTACTTC
.,TRBV11-3,TRBJ2-3,few,CASSPGDSTDTQYF,TGTGCCAGCAGCCCAGGGGACAGCACAGATACGCAGTATTTT
.,TRBV18,TRBJ1-5,.,CASSPGGDQPQHF,TGTGCCAGCTCCCCCGGCGGGGATCAGCCCCAGCATTTT
.,TRBV6-5,TRBJ2-1,few,CASSYLRTAHNEQFF,TGTGCCAGCAGTTACTTACGGACAGCACACAATGAGCAGTTCTTC
TRBD1,TRBV15,TRBJ2-1,.,CATSWTGVVQFF,TGTGCCACCAGCTGGACAGGGGTTGTGCAGTTCTTC
TRBD2,TRBV29-1,TRBJ2-3,.,CSVVYASGDTQYF,TGCAGCGTTGTGTACGCTAGCGGAGATACGCAGTATTTT
TRBD1,TRBV3-1/TRBV3-2,TRBJ1-2,.,CASSQAQGADGYTF,TGTGCCAGCAGCCAAGCACAGGGGGCAGATGGCTACACCTTC
.,TRBV28,TRBJ2-3,.,CASSFEVADTQYF,TGTGCCAGCAGTTTCGAGGTCGCAGATACGCAGTATTTT
TRBD1,TRBV7-2,TRBJ1-5,.,CASSRDRNNQPQHF,TGTGCCAGCAGTCGGGACAGGAACAATCAGCCCCAGCATTTT
.,TRBV20-1,TRBJ2-5,.,CSAVGGETQYF,TGCAGTGCTGTGGGGGGAGAGACCCAGTACTTC
.,TRBV6-5,TRBJ1-3,.,CASSRDITSGNTIYF,TGTGCCAGCAGTAGAGACATCACCTCTGGAAACACCATATATTTT
.,TRBV7-2,TRBJ1-1,.,CASSFAEATEAFF,TGTGCCAGCAGCTTTGCAGAGGCAACTGAAGCTTTCTTT
.,TRBV4-3,TRBJ1-5,.,CASSQEPGSWGGPQHF,TGCGCCAGCAGCCAAGAACCGGGAAGCTGGGGTGGGCCCCAGCATTTT
.,TRBV4-1,TRBJ2-3,.,CASRPSNFDTQYF,TGCGCCAGCAGACCCTCGAACTTCGATACGCAGTATTTT
TRBD1,TRBV10-1,TRBJ1-5,.,CAAGGEANQPQHF,TGCGCCGCAGGGGGCGAGGCCAATCAGCCCCAGCATTTT
TRBD2,TRBV7-9,TRBJ2-7,.,CASSARTSGTSYEQYF,TGTGCCAGCAGCGCTCGGACTAGCGGGACCTCCTACGAGCAGTACTTC
.,TRBV24-1,TRBJ2-7,.,CATSDPRRGEQYF,TGTGCCACCAGTGATCCGAGGCGGGGCGAGCAGTACTTC
.,TRBV19,TRBJ1-5,once,CASSTQTNQPQHF,TGTGCCAGTAGTACCCAGACAAATCAGCCCCAGCATTTT
TRBD2,TRBV24-1,TRBJ2-1,.,CATSEDRLAGGKWVNEQFF,TGTGCCACCAGTGAGGACCGACTAGCGGGAGGAAAATGGGTAAATGAGCAGTTCTTC
TRBD1,TRBV7-3,TRBJ2-1,.,CASSPDRASYNEQFF,TGTGCCAGCAGCCCAGACAGGGCATCCTACAATGAGCAGTTCTTC
TRBD1,TRBV27,TRBJ2-3,.,CASSRWDRENTQYF,TGTGCCAGCAGTCGGTGGGACAGGGAAAATACGCAGTATTTT
.,TRBV20-1,TRBJ2-3,.,CSVGRVDTQYF,TGCAGTGTCGGGAGAGTGGATACGCAGTATTTT
TRBD1,TRBV2,TRBJ2-3,.,CASSGRTGGTDTQYF,TGTGCCAGCAGTGGAAGGACAGGGGGCACCGATACGCAGTATTTT
.,TRBV19,TRBJ2-1,.,CASSIEGGLYNEQFF,TGTGCCAGTAGTATAGAGGGGGGGCTGTACAATGAGCAGTTCTTC
TRBD2,TRBV28,TRBJ2-1,.,CASSFSGLAAYNEQFF,TGTGCCAGCAGTTTCTCGGGACTAGCGGCTTACAATGAGCAGTTCTTC
.,TRBV4-2,TRBJ2-1,.,CASSQVGTGVVNEQFF,TGTGCCAGCAGCCAAGTCGGTACGGGAGTAGTCAATGAGCAGTTCTTC
TRBD2,TRBV3-1/TRBV3-2,TRBJ2-7,.,CASSQRRAGGDEQYF,TGTGCCAGCAGCCAACGGCGAGCGGGAGGCGACGAGCAGTACTTC
.,TRBV19,TRBJ2-2,.,CASPRLDTGELFF,TGTGCCAGTCCCCGACTGGACACCGGGGAGCTGTTTTTT
TRBD1,TRBV11-2,TRBJ1-1,.,CASSWDREAFF,TGTGCCAGCAGCTGGGACAGGGAAGCTTTCTTT
TRBD1,TRBV2,TRBJ2-2,.,CASRRQGAGELFF,TGTGCCAGCAGAAGACAGGGGGCCGGGGAGCTGTTTTTT
TRBD2,TRBV9,TRBJ2-5,.,CASNGGGGETQYF,TGTGCCAGCAACGGGGGGGGCGGAGAGACCCAGTACTTC
TRBD1,TRBV6-7,TRBJ2-1,few,CASKRVSGGSYNEQFF,TGTGCCAGCAAACGCGTGTCAGGGGGCTCCTACAATGAGCAGTTCTTC
.,TRBV5-1,TRBJ1-1,once,CASSLSPGSDTEAFF,TGCGCCAGCAGCTTGAGCCCGGGGAGTGACACTGAAGCTTTCTTT
.,TRBV3-1/TRBV3-2,TRBJ2-3,.,CASSLAAGAQYF,TGTGCCAGCAGCTTGGCCGCAGGGGCGCAGTATTTT
.,TRBV19,TRBJ2-3,few,CATTRSPSYTDTQYF,TGTGCCACGACAAGGTCCCCTTCATACACAGATACGCAGTATTTT
TRBD1,TRBV20-1,TRBJ1-2,.,CSASSGGLPAGYTF,TGCAGTGCTAGTTCAGGGGGCCTCCCTGCGGGCTACACCTTC
TRBD1,TRBV9,TRBJ1-4,.,CASSDDRGDEKLFF,TGTGCCAGCAGCGACGACAGGGGTGACGAAAAACTGTTTTTT
.,TRBV6-5,TRBJ1-1,.,CASRRAEGNTEAFF,TGTGCCAGCCGTCGGGCGGAGGGGAACACTGAAGCTTTCTTT
.,TRBV12-3/TRBV12-4,TRBJ2-2,.,CASRTGAGELFF,TGTGCCAGTCGAACCGGGGCCGGGGAGCTGTTTTTT
TRBD1,TRBV2,TRBJ1-3,once,CASSELSGQGYRNTIYF,TGTGCCAGCAGTGAACTATCGGGACAGGGCTATAGAAACACCATATATTTT
.,TRBV5-1,TRBJ1-2,.,CASSSGVGYGYTF,TGCGCCAGCAGCTCCGGAGTGGGTTATGGCTACACCTTC
TRBD2,TRBV5-1,TRBJ2-5,.,CASSTLAPIGETQYF,TGCGCCAGCAGCACACTAGCGCCGATTGGGGAGACCCAGTACTTC
TRBD1,TRBV5-1,TRBJ2-1,once,CASSLGQGSHNEQFF,TGCGCCAGCAGCCTAGGACAGGGGTCCCACAATGAGCAGTTCTTC
.,TRBV7-9,TRBJ1-1,.,CASSPLSADTEAFF,TGTGCCAGCAGCCCGCTTTCGGCGGACACTGAAGCTTTCTTT
TRBD1,TRBV5-4,TRBJ1-2,once,CASSLKGARGYTF,TGTGCCAGCAGCTTGAAGGGGGCGAGAGGCTACACCTTC
.,TRBV10-1,TRBJ2-2,.,CASSEDKTTGELFF,TGCGCCAGCAGTGAGGACAAGACCACCGGGGAGCTGTTTTTT
.,TRBV5-1,TRBJ1-2,.,CASSLGRVDGYTF,TGCGCCAGCAGCTTGGGCAGGGTTGATGGCTACACCTTC
TRBD1,TRBV7-3,TRBJ1-1,.,CASSLTRQGTDTEAFF,TGTGCCAGCAGCTTAACAAGACAGGGGACGGACACTGAAGCTTTCTTT
TRBD1,TRBV24-1,TRBJ2-5,.,CATSDFRDRGEETQYF,TGTGCCACCAGTGATTTTAGGGACAGGGGAGAAGAGACCCAGTACTTC
.,TRBV11-3,TRBJ2-1,.,CASSLGLGQFF,TGTGCCAGCAGCTTAGGGCTAGGGCAGTTCTTC
TRBD2,TRBV11-3,TRBJ2-1,.,CASSFPGTSGWRDPNEQFF,TGTGCCAGCAGCTTCCCCGGGACTAGCGGCTGGAGAGATCCCAATGAGCAGTTCTTC
.,TRBV11-3,TRBJ1-2,few,CASSLGGHYGYTF,TGTGCCAGCAGCCTCGGCGGCCACTATGGCTACACCTTC